This T cell receptor beta chain is drawn from a study of T-cell memory formation after mild COVID-19. Study-level information: TCR clusters were mostly donor specific. The study, taken as a whole, reports: Contracting clones from day 15 to 85 had balanced CD4/CD8; later expanders favoured CD4+. Clones that contracted clustered mainly in CM and EM if CD4+ and in EMRA if CD8+. For second-wave clones that peaked at day 37, SARS-CoV-2 specificity went unverified.

The germline V and J ends were trimmed by 0 bases and 7 bases, with 13 bases remaining between them. Per the germline V gene, CDR1 is DFQATT and CDR2 is SNEGSKA (reference sequence). The CDR3 is 15 amino acids. Comment on this clonotype: The antigen remains unidentified.

TCRdb ran MiXCR on the 5' RACE reads and lists one entry per CDR3 protein. The sample shows 400,000 to 500,000 distinct CDR3 sequences, 15% to 25% of them seen only once. V gene TRBV20-1 combines with J gene TRBJ1-6, with D maybe TRBD1 (6 bases). The sample comprised PBMCs or a T cell subset sorted from them (not recorded which). This receptor was obtained from an adult woman who had mild COVID-19 (a few samples of this study predate the infection). Cell type and time point are not known. The CDR3 loop reads CSARDGGRGNSPLHF. DNA for the CDR3: TGCAGTGCTAGAGATGGCGGCAGGGGCAATTCACCCCTCCACTTT.